This T cell receptor beta chain was captured in a study of cytomegalovirus exposure and HLA in healthy donors. Using immunoSEQ multiplex PCR, the repertoire was profiled, and TCRdb retains in-frame clones only, with some absent. The sample has more than 80,000 clones, around 90% seen once; the top ten hold 1.8%. The donors were members of the roughly 120-subject validation cohort (separate from the approximately 670-subject first cohort). This CDR3 contains 16 residues. Germline V CDR1 and CDR2: SGHVS, FQNEAQ. Trimming cost V 3 bases and J 3 bases; bases outside gene matches: 6. The chain is built from TRBV7-8 and TRBJ1-3; 9 bases agree with TRBD1. Sequenced: PBMCs. The source of this sequence is a woman aged 18-29 years in good health and CMV-seropositive. The CDR3 DNA reads TGTGCCAGCAGCTTTCCGGGACAGGGCTTTGGAAACACCATATATTTT. Protein sequence: CASSFPGQGFGNTIYF.